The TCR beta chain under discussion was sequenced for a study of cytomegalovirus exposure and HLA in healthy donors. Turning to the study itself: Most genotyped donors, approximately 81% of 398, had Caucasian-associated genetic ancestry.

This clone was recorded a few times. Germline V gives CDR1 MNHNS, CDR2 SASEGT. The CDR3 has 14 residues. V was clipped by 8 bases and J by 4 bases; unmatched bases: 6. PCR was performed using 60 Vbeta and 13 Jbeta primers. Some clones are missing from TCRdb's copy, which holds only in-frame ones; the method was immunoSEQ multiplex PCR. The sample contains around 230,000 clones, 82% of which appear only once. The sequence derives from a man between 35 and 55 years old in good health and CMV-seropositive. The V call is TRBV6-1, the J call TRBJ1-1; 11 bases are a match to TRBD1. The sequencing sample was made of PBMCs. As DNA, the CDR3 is TGTGCCAGCTCTTCGGGACAGGGGGGCACTGAAGCTTTCTTT. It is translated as CASSSGQGGTEAFF.